This T cell receptor beta chain was recorded in a study of cytotoxic CD8 clonotypes in ibrutinib-treated CLL. Background on the study: It was after a median about 12 months of treatment, range 6 to 36, that response samples were taken.

Germline V gives CDR1 MDHEN, CDR2 SYDVKM. The CDR3 totals 12 residues. V lost 1 base and J 8 bases, leaving 8 bases between the germline ends. Study results and limitations: For progressing versus sustained-remission patients, sampling times were not the same.

Assay: immunoSEQ multiplex PCR; the TCRdb copy retains only in-frame clones and omits some. The sample contains around 97,000 clones, almost 80% of which appear only once. Concerning this clone itself: Antigen specificity is unknown.

This rearrangement joins TRBV28 to TRBJ1-2; D is unclear. The TCR sequence derives from a human donor with chronic lymphocytic leukemia. The source was PBMCs, collected after 12 months of ibrutinib treatment. The CDR3 DNA reads as TGTGCCAGCAGTTTATCCCGAAGAGGCTACACCTTC. It specifies CASSLSRRGYTF.